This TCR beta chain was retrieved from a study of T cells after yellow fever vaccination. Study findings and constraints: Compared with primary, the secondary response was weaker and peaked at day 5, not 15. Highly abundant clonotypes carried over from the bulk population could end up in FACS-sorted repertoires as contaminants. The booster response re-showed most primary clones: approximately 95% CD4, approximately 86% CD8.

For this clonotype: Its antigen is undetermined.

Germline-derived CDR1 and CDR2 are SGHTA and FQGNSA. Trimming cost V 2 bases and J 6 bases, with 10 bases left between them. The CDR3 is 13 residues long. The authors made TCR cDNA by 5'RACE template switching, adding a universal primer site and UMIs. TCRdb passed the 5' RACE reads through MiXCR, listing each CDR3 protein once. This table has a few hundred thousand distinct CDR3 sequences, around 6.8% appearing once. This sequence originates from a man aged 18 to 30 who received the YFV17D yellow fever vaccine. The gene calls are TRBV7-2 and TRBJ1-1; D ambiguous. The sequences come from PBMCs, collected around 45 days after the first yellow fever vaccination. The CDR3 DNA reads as TGTGCCAGCAGCTTATACAGAAATCCTGAAGCTTTCTTT. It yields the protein CASSLYRNPEAFF. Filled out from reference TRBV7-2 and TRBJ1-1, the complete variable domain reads GAGVSQSPSNKVTEKGKDVELRCDPISGHTALYWYRQSLGQGLEFLIYFQGNSAPDKSGLPSDRFSAERTGGSVSTLTIQRTQQEDSAVYLCASSLYRNPEAFFGQGTRLTVV.